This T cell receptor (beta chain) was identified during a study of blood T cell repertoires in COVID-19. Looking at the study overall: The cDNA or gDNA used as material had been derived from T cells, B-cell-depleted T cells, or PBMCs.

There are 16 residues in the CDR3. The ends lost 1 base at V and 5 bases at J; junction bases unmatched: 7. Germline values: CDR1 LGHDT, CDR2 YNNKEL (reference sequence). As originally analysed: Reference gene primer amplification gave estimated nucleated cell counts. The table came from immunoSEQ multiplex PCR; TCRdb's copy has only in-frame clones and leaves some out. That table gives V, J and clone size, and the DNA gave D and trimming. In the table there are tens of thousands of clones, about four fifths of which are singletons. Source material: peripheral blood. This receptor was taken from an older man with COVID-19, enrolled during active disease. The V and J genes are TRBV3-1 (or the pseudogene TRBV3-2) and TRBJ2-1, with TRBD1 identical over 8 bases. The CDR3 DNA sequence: TGTGCCAGCAGCCAAGGGGGCAGGGGGCCTGACAATGAGCAGTTCTTC. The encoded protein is CASSQGGRGPDNEQFF.